This T cell receptor beta chain came from a study of Ad26.COV2.S vaccination and SARS-CoV-2 variants. Overall study: The COV1001 Ad26.COV2.S trial arm included the donor. Study-level results: Vaccinated and placebo-treated recipients had similar non-spike TCR breadth.

With respect to this clone: Its antigen remains unidentified.

Using immunoSEQ multiplex PCR, the repertoire was profiled, and TCRdb retains in-frame clones only, with some absent. The sample gives some 290,000 clones, more than 70% of which show up once; around 1.9% is in the top ten. The CDR3 is made up of 12 amino acids. The germline V gene encodes CDR1 MGHDK and CDR2 SYGVNS. V lost 4 bases to trimming and J lost 0 bases, with 4 bases between them. Treatment described: some 20 received Ad26.COV2.S at low or high dose, single or two shots; about five received placebo; per-sample allocation not given. Sampling took place 63 days after the first vaccine or placebo injection. Participants' vaccine, an Ad26 vector, delivered Wuhan-strain SARS-CoV-2 spike.

This TCR came from a person aged 18-60 years who received the Ad26.COV2.S COVID-19 vaccine or a placebo. Sequenced material: peripheral blood, taken in a trial of Ad26.COV2.S vaccine versus placebo. The V and J genes are TRBV25-1 and TRBJ2-7, with D hard to call. The CDR3 reads CASSGSSYEQYF. CDR3 bases: TGTGCCAGCAGTGGCTCCTCCTACGAGCAGTACTTC.